These T cell receptor beta chains were read from a single sample in a study of blood T cells in healthy people across ages. TCRdb re-analysed the 5' RACE reads in MiXCR, keeping a single row per CDR3 protein. The table shows about 1.8 million distinct CDR3 sequences, with about 50% occurring only once. The sample comprised blood. The receptors come from a woman aged 40 to 49 in good health. The CDR3 runs from the conserved cysteine through the conserved F or W. Fields, in order: clone size, D gene, J gene, V gene, CDR3 DNA, CDR3 protein. The D gene is left open where the match is weak. Only some rows state a clone size, as once, few, many or a class for expanded clones.

clone size: .
D gene: .
J gene: TRBJ1-5
V gene: TRBV7-2
CDR3 DNA: TGTGCCAGCAGCTCCCCTGGAGCGCCCCAGCATTTT
CDR3 protein: CASSSPGAPQHF

clone size: few
D gene: TRBD2
J gene: TRBJ2-5
V gene: TRBV15
CDR3 DNA: TGTGCCACCCCAGCGGGGAACAAAGAGACCCAGTACTTC
CDR3 protein: CATPAGNKETQYF

clone size: many
D gene: .
J gene: TRBJ2-3
V gene: TRBV7-2
CDR3 DNA: TGCGCCAGCAGCTTGGACCACACAGATACGCAGTATTTT
CDR3 protein: CASSLDHTDTQYF

clone size: .
D gene: TRBD2
J gene: TRBJ2-7
V gene: TRBV5-1
CDR3 DNA: TGCGCCAGCAGCTTTAGCGGGGCCGCCTACGAGCAGTACTTC
CDR3 protein: CASSFSGAAYEQYF

clone size: few
D gene: .
J gene: TRBJ2-3
V gene: TRBV24-1
CDR3 DNA: TGTGCCACCAGTGCCACGCCCCTGGCAGGGCGCGCAGATACGCAGTATTTT
CDR3 protein: CATSATPLAGRADTQYF

clone size: .
D gene: TRBD2
J gene: TRBJ2-7
V gene: TRBV20-1
CDR3 DNA: TGCAGTGGACCGGGACTAGCGGGGCTCGAGCAGTACTTC
CDR3 protein: CSGPGLAGLEQYF

clone size: few
D gene: TRBD1
J gene: TRBJ2-7
V gene: TRBV20-1
CDR3 DNA: TGCAGTGCTGAACGGGACAGGACGCTACGCGAGCAGTACTTC
CDR3 protein: CSAERDRTLREQYF

clone size: .
D gene: TRBD1
J gene: TRBJ1-5
V gene: TRBV7-2
CDR3 DNA: TGTGCCAGCAGCCCAGGGACAGTGACTCAGCCCCAGCATTTT
CDR3 protein: CASSPGTVTQPQHF

clone size: few
D gene: .
J gene: TRBJ1-2
V gene: TRBV28
CDR3 DNA: TGTGCCAGCACCTCATCCTATAACTATGGCTACACCTTC
CDR3 protein: CASTSSYNYGYTF

clone size: .
D gene: .
J gene: TRBJ2-5
V gene: TRBV6-1
CDR3 DNA: TGTGCCAGCAGTGCAGTTCGAGGGGAGACCCAGTACTTC
CDR3 protein: CASSAVRGETQYF

clone size: .
D gene: .
J gene: TRBJ2-7
V gene: TRBV12-3/TRBV12-4
CDR3 DNA: TGTGCCAGCAGTATTGTGGGAACCTACGAGCAGTACTTC
CDR3 protein: CASSIVGTYEQYF

clone size: few
D gene: .
J gene: TRBJ1-5
V gene: TRBV6-5
CDR3 DNA: TGTGCCAGCAGTTACTCGGAGGGTAGTGGGCCCCAGCATTTT
CDR3 protein: CASSYSEGSGPQHF

clone size: once
D gene: .
J gene: TRBJ1-1
V gene: TRBV5-6
CDR3 DNA: TGTGCCAGCCGGGCGGGGTTAGACACTGAAGCTTTCTTT
CDR3 protein: CASRAGLDTEAFF

clone size: .
D gene: TRBD2
J gene: TRBJ2-7
V gene: TRBV27
CDR3 DNA: TGTTCTAGCGGGGGCAGGTACGAGCAGTACTTC
CDR3 protein: CSSGGRYEQYF

clone size: .
D gene: TRBD1
J gene: TRBJ2-7
V gene: TRBV29-1
CDR3 DNA: TGCAGCGCCGGGACAGGGAGTGACGAGCAGTACTTC
CDR3 protein: CSAGTGSDEQYF

clone size: once
D gene: TRBD2
J gene: TRBJ2-7
V gene: TRBV15
CDR3 DNA: TGTGCCACCAGCGTAGAAGGACTAGCGGGTGATTACGAGCAGTACTTC
CDR3 protein: CATSVEGLAGDYEQYF

clone size: .
D gene: .
J gene: TRBJ2-1
V gene: TRBV20-1
CDR3 DNA: TGCAGTGCCCTAGAAAGCTCCTACAATGAGCAGTTCTTC
CDR3 protein: CSALESSYNEQFF

clone size: few
D gene: .
J gene: TRBJ2-1
V gene: TRBV10-3
CDR3 DNA: TGTGCCATCAGTGAGAGAATAGGGATGAATGAGCAGTTCTTC
CDR3 protein: CAISERIGMNEQFF

clone size: .
D gene: TRBD1
J gene: TRBJ2-5
V gene: TRBV18
CDR3 DNA: TGTGCCAGCTCGGGACCGGGACAGAGTCGAGAGACCCAGTACTTC
CDR3 protein: CASSGPGQSRETQYF

clone size: .
D gene: .
J gene: TRBJ1-1
V gene: TRBV14
CDR3 DNA: TGTGCCAGCAGCCCTAGACAGTTCGGCACTGAAGCTTTCTTT
CDR3 protein: CASSPRQFGTEAFF

clone size: .
D gene: TRBD1
J gene: TRBJ1-1
V gene: TRBV20-1
CDR3 DNA: TGCAGTGCTAGATCCTGGAGGCAGGGGGCGAACACTGAAGCTTTCTTT
CDR3 protein: CSARSWRQGANTEAFF

clone size: .
D gene: TRBD1
J gene: TRBJ1-1
V gene: TRBV7-2
CDR3 DNA: TGTGCCAGCAGCGACCCAGGGGGGGAAGCTTTCTTT
CDR3 protein: CASSDPGGEAFF

clone size: .
D gene: TRBD1
J gene: TRBJ2-7
V gene: TRBV27
CDR3 DNA: TGTGCCAGCAGTCCCCACCGGGACAGACCCTACGAGCAGTACTTC
CDR3 protein: CASSPHRDRPYEQYF

clone size: .
D gene: TRBD1
J gene: TRBJ1-1
V gene: TRBV18
CDR3 DNA: TGTGCCAGCTCACCAGTCGGACAGGGGGCGGGCACTGAAGCTTTCTTT
CDR3 protein: CASSPVGQGAGTEAFF

clone size: .
D gene: TRBD1
J gene: TRBJ2-3
V gene: TRBV15
CDR3 DNA: TGTGCCACCAGCAGAACCGATGGGACAGGGGAGAGCACAGATACGCAGTATTTT
CDR3 protein: CATSRTDGTGESTDTQYF

clone size: .
D gene: TRBD2
J gene: TRBJ2-5
V gene: TRBV4-2
CDR3 DNA: TGTGCCAGCAGCCACGGGACTAGGGAAGGAGGGCAGTACTTC
CDR3 protein: CASSHGTREGGQYF

clone size: .
D gene: .
J gene: TRBJ2-1
V gene: TRBV6-2/TRBV6-3
CDR3 DNA: TGTGCCTGCAGTTACTCGCACGTTGAGCAGTTCTTC
CDR3 protein: CACSYSHVEQFF

clone size: .
D gene: .
J gene: TRBJ1-3
V gene: TRBV7-2
CDR3 DNA: TGTGCCAGCAGCCCGGGGGGAGAGCCTCCTGGAAACACCATATATTTT
CDR3 protein: CASSPGGEPPGNTIYF

clone size: .
D gene: .
J gene: TRBJ2-7
V gene: TRBV14
CDR3 DNA: TGTGCCAGCAGCCAAGTAAGACAGGTCTACAATGAGCAGTACTTC
CDR3 protein: CASSQVRQVYNEQYF

clone size: few
D gene: .
J gene: TRBJ2-3
V gene: TRBV5-1
CDR3 DNA: TGCGCCAGCAACGCCAGGGAGTTTGATACGCAGTATTTT
CDR3 protein: CASNAREFDTQYF

clone size: many
D gene: TRBD1
J gene: TRBJ2-7
V gene: TRBV20-1
CDR3 DNA: TGCAGTGCTAGGGGACAGGGCTACGAGCAGTACTTC
CDR3 protein: CSARGQGYEQYF

clone size: .
D gene: TRBD2
J gene: TRBJ2-4
V gene: TRBV28
CDR3 DNA: TGTGCCAGCAGTGCCTCGGGGGGGGCCTTAGCCAAAAACATTCAGTACTTC
CDR3 protein: CASSASGGALAKNIQYF

clone size: .
D gene: .
J gene: TRBJ1-2
V gene: TRBV12-3/TRBV12-4
CDR3 DNA: TGTGCCAGCAGTTTAGGACGTCAGGGTCAAGCCTATGGCTACACCTTC
CDR3 protein: CASSLGRQGQAYGYTF

clone size: .
D gene: .
J gene: TRBJ1-1
V gene: TRBV12-3/TRBV12-4
CDR3 DNA: TGTGCCAGCAGTTCGTCGGGGCGAGGAACTGAAGCTTTCTTT
CDR3 protein: CASSSSGRGTEAFF